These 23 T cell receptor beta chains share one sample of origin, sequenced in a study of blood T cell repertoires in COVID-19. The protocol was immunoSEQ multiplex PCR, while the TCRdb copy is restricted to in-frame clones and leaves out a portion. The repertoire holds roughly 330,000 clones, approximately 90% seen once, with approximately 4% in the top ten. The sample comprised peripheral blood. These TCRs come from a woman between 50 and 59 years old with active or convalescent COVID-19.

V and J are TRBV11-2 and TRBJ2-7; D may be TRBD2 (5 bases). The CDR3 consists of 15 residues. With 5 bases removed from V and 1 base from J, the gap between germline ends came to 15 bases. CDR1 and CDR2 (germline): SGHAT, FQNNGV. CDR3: CASSPRTDFSYEQYF. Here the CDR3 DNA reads TGTGCCAGCAGCCCCCGGACGGACTTTTCCTACGAGCAGTACTTC.

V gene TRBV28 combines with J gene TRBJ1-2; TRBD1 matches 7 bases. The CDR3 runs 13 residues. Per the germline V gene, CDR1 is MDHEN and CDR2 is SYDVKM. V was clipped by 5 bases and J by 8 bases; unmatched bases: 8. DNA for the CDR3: TGTGCCAGCAGTACAACCGACAGGGAAGGCTACACCTTC. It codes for CASSTTDREGYTF.

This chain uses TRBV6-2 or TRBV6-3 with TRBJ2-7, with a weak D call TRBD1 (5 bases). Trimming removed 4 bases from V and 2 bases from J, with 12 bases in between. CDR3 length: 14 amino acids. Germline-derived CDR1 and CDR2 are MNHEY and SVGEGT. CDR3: CASSSPRRAYEQYF. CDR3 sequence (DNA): TGTGCCAGCAGTTCCCCCCGCAGGGCCTACGAGCAGTACTTC.

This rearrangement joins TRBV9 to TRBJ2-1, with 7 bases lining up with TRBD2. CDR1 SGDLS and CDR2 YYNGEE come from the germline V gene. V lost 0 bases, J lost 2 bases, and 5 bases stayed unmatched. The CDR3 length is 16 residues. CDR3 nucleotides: TGTGCCAGCAGCGTAGAACGAGCGGGAACCTACAATGAGCAGTTCTTC. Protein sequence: CASSVERAGTYNEQFF.

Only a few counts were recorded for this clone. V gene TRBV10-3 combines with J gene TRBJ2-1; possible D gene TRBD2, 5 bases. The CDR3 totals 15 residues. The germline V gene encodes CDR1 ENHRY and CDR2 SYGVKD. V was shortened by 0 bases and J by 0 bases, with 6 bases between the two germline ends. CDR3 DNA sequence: TGTGCCATCAGTGAGTCGACTAACTCCTACAATGAGCAGTTCTTC. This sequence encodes CAISESTNSYNEQFF.

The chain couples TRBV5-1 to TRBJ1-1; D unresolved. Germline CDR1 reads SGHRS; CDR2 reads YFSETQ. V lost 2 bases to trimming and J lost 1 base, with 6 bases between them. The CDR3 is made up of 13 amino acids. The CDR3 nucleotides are TGCGCCAGCAGCTTCCAAGCGAACACTGAAGCTTTCTTT. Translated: CASSFQANTEAFF.

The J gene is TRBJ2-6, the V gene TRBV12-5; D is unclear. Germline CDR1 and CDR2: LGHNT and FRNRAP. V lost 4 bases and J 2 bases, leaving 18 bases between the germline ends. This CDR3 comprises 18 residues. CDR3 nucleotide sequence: TGTGCTAGTGGTTCGAATCCTCTCGGTTTTGCTGGGGCCAACGTCCTGACTTTC. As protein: CASGSNPLGFAGANVLTF.

This chain's CDR3 is CASSSTQGATNEKLFF. CDR3 DNA: TGTGCCAGCAGCTCGACTCAGGGGGCAACTAATGAAAAACTGTTTTTT. V gene TRBV7-2 combines with J gene TRBJ1-4; 7 bases agree with TRBD1. The CDR3 is 16 residues long. V shed 4 bases and J 0 bases; nucleotides not matched to a gene: 5. CDR1 SGHTA and CDR2 FQGNSA come from the germline V gene.

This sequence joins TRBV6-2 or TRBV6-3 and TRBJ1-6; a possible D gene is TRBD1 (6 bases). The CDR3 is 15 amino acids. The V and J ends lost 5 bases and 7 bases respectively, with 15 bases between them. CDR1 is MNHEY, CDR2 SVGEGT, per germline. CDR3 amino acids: CASSTRTEPNSPLHF. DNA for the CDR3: TGTGCCAGCAGTACGCGGACAGAACCGAATTCACCCCTCCACTTT.

The CDR3, as DNA: TGTGCCAGTAGTATCAGACACTTAAGCTCCTACGAGCAGTACTTC. It translates to CASSIRHLSSYEQYF. V is TRBV19 and J is TRBJ2-7; D gene ambiguous. Per the germline V gene, CDR1 is LNHDA and CDR2 is SQIVND (reference sequence). V dropped 3 bases and J dropped 0 bases, with 12 bases sitting between them. The length of the CDR3 is 15 residues.

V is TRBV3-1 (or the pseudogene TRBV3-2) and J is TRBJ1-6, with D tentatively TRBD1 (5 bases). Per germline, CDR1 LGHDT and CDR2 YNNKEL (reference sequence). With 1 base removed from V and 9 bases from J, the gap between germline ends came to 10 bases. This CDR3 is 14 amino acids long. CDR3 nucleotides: TGTGCCAGCAGCCAAGGGGACTCAATTTCACCCCTCCACTTT. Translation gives CASSQGDSISPLHF.

In nucleotides, the CDR3 is TGTGCCAGCAGTTATTCCCCTCGGAGGGGAGACACTGAAGCTTTCTTT. This sequence encodes CASSYSPRRGDTEAFF. V gene TRBV6-2 or TRBV6-3 combines with J gene TRBJ1-1, with D possibly being TRBD1 (5 bases). The germline CDR1 and CDR2 sequences are MNHEY and SVGEGT. There are 16 residues in the CDR3. Trimming stripped 3 bases from V and 3 bases from J, with 17 bases between.

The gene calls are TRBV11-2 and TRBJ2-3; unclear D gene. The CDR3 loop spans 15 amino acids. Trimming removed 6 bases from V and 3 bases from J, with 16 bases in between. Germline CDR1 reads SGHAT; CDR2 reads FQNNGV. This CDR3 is CASSRSVPVTDTQYF. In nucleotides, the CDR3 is TGTGCCAGCAGTCGGAGTGTCCCTGTAACAGATACGCAGTATTTT.

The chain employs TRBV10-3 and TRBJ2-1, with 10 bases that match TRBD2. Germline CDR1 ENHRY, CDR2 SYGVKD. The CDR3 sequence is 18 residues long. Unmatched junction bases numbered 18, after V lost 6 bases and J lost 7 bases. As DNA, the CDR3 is TGTGCCATCAGCGGGCTCCCTAAGCGGGGGGGCAGTGAGAATGAGCAGTTCTTC. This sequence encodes CAISGLPKRGGSENEQFF.

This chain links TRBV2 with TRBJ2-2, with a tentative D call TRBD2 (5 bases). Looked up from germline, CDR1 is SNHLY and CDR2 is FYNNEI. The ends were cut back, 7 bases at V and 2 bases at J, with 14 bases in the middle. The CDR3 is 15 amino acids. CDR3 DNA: TGTGCCAGCACCGGACTCGCCCCCAACACCGGGGAGCTGTTTTTT. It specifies CASTGLAPNTGELFF.

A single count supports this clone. DNA of the CDR3: TGTGCTAGTGCCCAAAGTGGAGGGGGCACTAACTATGGCTACACCTTC. Translating gives CASAQSGGGTNYGYTF. This sequence joins TRBV12-5 and TRBJ1-2; TRBD1 aligns across 7 bases. The CDR3 is 16 residues long. Germline CDR1 reads LGHNT; CDR2 reads FRNRAP. Trimming cost V 7 bases and J 0 bases; bases outside gene matches: 11.

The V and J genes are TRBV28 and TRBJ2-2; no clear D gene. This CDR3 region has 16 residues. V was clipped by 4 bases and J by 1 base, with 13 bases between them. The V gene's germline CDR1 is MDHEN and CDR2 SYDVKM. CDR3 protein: CASSSRQAMNTGELFF. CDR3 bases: TGTGCCAGCAGTTCCCGGCAGGCGATGAACACCGGGGAGCTGTTTTTT.

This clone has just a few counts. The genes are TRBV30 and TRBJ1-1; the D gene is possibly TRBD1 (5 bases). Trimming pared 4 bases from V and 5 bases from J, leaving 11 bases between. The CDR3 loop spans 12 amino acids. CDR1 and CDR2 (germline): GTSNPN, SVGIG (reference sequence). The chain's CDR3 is CAWTEGRTEAFF. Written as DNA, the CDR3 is TGTGCCTGGACCGAGGGGAGGACTGAAGCTTTCTTT.

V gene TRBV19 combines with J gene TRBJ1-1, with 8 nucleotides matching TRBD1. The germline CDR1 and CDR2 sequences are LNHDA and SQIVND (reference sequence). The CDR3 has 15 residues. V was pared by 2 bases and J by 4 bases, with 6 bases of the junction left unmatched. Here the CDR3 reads CASSIPGGSGTEAFF. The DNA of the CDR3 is TGTGCCAGTAGTATACCAGGGGGCTCTGGCACTGAAGCTTTCTTT.

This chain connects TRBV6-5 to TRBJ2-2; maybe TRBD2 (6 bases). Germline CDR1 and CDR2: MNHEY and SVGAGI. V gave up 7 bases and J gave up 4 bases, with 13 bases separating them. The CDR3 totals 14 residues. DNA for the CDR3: TGTGCCAGCATGACGGGAGTAGGCACCGGGGAGCTGTTTTTT. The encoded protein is CASMTGVGTGELFF.

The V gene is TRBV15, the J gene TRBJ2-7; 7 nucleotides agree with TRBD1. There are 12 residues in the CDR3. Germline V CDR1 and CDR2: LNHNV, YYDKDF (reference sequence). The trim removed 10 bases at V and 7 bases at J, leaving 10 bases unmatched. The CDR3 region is CAIGTADFEQYF. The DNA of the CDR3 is TGTGCCATCGGGACAGCTGATTTTGAGCAGTACTTC.

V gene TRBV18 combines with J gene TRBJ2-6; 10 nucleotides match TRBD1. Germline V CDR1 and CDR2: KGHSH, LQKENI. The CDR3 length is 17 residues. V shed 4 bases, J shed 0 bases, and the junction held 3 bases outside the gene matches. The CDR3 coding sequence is TGTGCCAGCTCACGCGGGACAGGGGACTCTGGGGCCAACGTCCTGACTTTC. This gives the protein CASSRGTGDSGANVLTF.

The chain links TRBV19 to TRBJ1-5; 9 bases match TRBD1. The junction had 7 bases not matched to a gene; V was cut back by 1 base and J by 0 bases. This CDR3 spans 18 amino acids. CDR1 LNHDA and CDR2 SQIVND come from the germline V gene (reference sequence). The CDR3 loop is CASSIVTGGRYSNQPQHF. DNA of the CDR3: TGTGCCAGTAGTATAGTGACAGGGGGGAGATATAGCAATCAGCCCCAGCATTTT.